This TCR beta chain was obtained from a study of CD8 T cells in Susac syndrome. Random hexamers were used to reverse transcribe the RNA input (about 0.5 to 1 ug). TCRdb ran MiXCR on the immunoSEQ multiplex PCR reads and lists one entry per CDR3 protein. Of more than 70,000 distinct CDR3 sequences listed, 85% to 95% are singletons. The control participants were healthy donors, and these controls were matched with respect to both age and sex. Through negative isolation, CD4+ and CD8+ T cells were obtained, while TEMRA cells were enriched using FACS. CDR1 is KGHSY, CDR2 FQNENV, per germline. V dropped 1 base and J dropped 2; count of bases not matched to a gene: 1. This CDR3 is built from 15 residues.

This TCR came from a human donor in good health. What was sequenced was CD8+ T cells from PBMCs. The chain employs TRBV16 and TRBJ1-2; 10 bases map to TRBD1. The CDR3 protein is CASSQWGQGNYGYTF. The DNA for the CDR3 is TGTGCCAGCAGCCAATGGGGACAGGGGAACTATGGCTACACCTTC.